Each of the 32 T cell receptor beta chains below was sequenced from the same sample in a study of breast tumors, draining lymph nodes, adjacent tissues. One entry per CDR3 protein results from TCRdb running MiXCR on the multiplex PCR reads. This table has some 250,000 distinct CDR3 sequences, under 40% appearing once. Samples came from axillary lymph nodes draining the breast cancer. The sequencing input was axillary lymph node tissue. All receptors come from a female donor with breast cancer. Some clones in this sample may be carry-over from other donors' samples.

In this sample, this clonotype turned up many times. This chain uses TRBV12-3 or TRBV12-4 with TRBJ2-2, with 13 bases aligning to TRBD2. The V gene end was trimmed by 4 bases and the J gene end by 5 bases; junction bases not matched to a gene: 1. CDR3 length: 15 residues. CDR3 amino acids: CASSWTSGGTGELFF. CDR3 bases: TGTGCCAGCAGTTGGACTAGCGGGGGAACCGGGGAGCTGTTTTTT.

The chain joins TRBV9 to TRBJ1-2; 8 positions agree with TRBD1. Germline-derived CDR1 and CDR2 are SGDLS and YYNGEE. V was clipped by 3 bases and J by 7 bases; unmatched bases: 5. The CDR3 spans 13 residues. The CDR3 DNA follows: TGTGCCAGCAGCGGACCTGGGACAGGTGGCTACACCTTC. Translated, it gives CASSGPGTGGYTF.

This clonotype was detected ten times or more. The chain couples TRBV9 to TRBJ2-1; D unclear. Trimming took 2 bases from V and 6 from J, leaving 12 bases between them. The CDR3 has 14 amino acids. From germline, CDR1 is SGDLS and CDR2 YYNGEE. CDR3 DNA sequence: TGTGCCAGCAGCGTCGATGATCTTGGCAATGAGCAGTTCTTC. This sequence encodes CASSVDDLGNEQFF.

A remark on this clonotype: Given a much more abundant clone one base away, this may be a read error. This sequence joins TRBV12-3 or TRBV12-4 and TRBJ2-2; perhaps TRBD2 as D (5 bases). This CDR3 comprises 13 residues. The CDR3 sequence is CASSFQNTGELSF. The CDR3 DNA reads TGTGCCAGCAGTTTTCAGAACACCGGGGAGCTGTCTTTT.

The rearrangement links TRBV24-1 to TRBJ2-5; 11 bases are a match to TRBD1. Per germline, CDR1 KGHDR and CDR2 SFDVKD. The CDR3 has 17 amino acids. V shed 3 bases, J shed 5 bases, and the junction held 10 bases outside the gene matches. CDR3 protein: CATSDIGQGAVNETQYF. The CDR3 DNA reads TGTGCCACCAGTGATATCGGACAGGGGGCGGTCAATGAGACCCAGTACTTC.

This rearrangement joins TRBV4-1 to TRBJ2-1; possible D gene TRBD2, 6 bases. Germline V gene data show CDR1 as MGHRA and CDR2 as YSYEKL. The CDR3 runs to 15 residues. The germline V and J ends were trimmed by 1 base and 4 bases, with 11 bases remaining between them. CDR3 sequence: CASSQVGGFYNEQFF. The CDR3 DNA reads TGCGCCAGCAGCCAAGTCGGGGGATTTTACAATGAGCAGTTCTTC.

As regards this clonotype: A much larger clone differs by one base, so this may be a read error. This chain links TRBV6-1 with TRBJ1-5, with D hard to call. Germline assignment: CDR1 MNHNS and CDR2 SASEGT. V was clipped by 5 bases and J by 6 bases, with 20 bases between them. The CDR3 has 16 amino acids. The CDR3: CASSQSSLGFGQPQHF. The CDR3, as DNA: TGTGCCAGCAGTCAATCTTCGTTGGGTTTTGGTCAGCCCCAGCATTTT.

At least ten counts were recorded for this clonotype. This sequence joins TRBV7-2 and TRBJ2-7; D might be TRBD2 (5 bases). Between the trimmed V and J ends, which lost 5 bases and 3 bases, there was a span of 17 bases. CDR1 and CDR2 (germline): SGHTA, FQGNSA. This CDR3 is 15 amino acids long. DNA for the CDR3: TGTGCCAGCAGCCCCTTAGAGCGAGGGTTCTACGAGCAGTACTTC. As protein: CASSPLERGFYEQYF.

This clonotype has at least ten counts. This rearrangement joins TRBV19 to TRBJ1-2; TRBD1 matches 7 bases. The length of the CDR3 is 13 residues. J gave up 13 bases and V 3 bases, and 11 bases lay outside the gene matches. Germline V gives CDR1 LNHDA, CDR2 SQIVND (reference sequence). CDR3 in DNA: TGTGCCAGTAGTATTCAGGACAGGTCCCACTCCACCTTC. This encodes CASSIQDRSHSTF.

This clonotype appeared many times. The chain employs TRBV29-1 and TRBJ2-5; TRBD1 agrees at 7 bases. In germline, CDR1 is SQVTM, CDR2 ANQGSEA. V lost 3 bases, J lost 5 bases, and 9 bases stayed unmatched. The CDR3 contains 14 residues. The CDR3 here is CSVDTTGLTETQYF. The CDR3 bases are TGCAGCGTTGATACGACAGGGCTAACGGAGACCCAGTACTTC.

This clonotype was picked up a small number of times. This may be a read error, as it is one base from a much larger clone. This sequence joins TRBV6-2 or TRBV6-3 and TRBJ1-2; D remains unclear. V shed 4 bases and J shed 2 bases, with 5 bases lying between them. CDR3 size: 12 residues. In germline, CDR1 is MNHEY, CDR2 SVGEGT. Here the CDR3 DNA reads TGTGCCAGCAGTTTGATGAACTATGGCTACACCTTC. Amino acid sequence: CASSLMNYGYTF.

This clonotype has only one observation. This could be a read error, since a much larger clone is one nucleotide away. The chain recombines TRBV5-8 with TRBJ2-1; D is unresolved. The CDR3 runs 13 residues. V was clipped by 5 bases and J by 8 bases, with 14 bases between them. Per the germline V gene, CDR1 is SGHTS and CDR2 is YDEGEE. The CDR3 region is CASSPGGPDEQFF. CDR3 DNA sequence: TGTGCCAGCAGTCCCGGCGGACCGGATGAGCAGTTCTTC.

This clonotype was observed at least ten times. The chain joins TRBV20-1 to TRBJ2-7, with 12 bases lining up with TRBD2. V lost 6 bases and J lost 2; bases outside the gene matches: 8. The CDR3 loop spans 15 amino acids. Germline V gene sequence: CDR1 DFQATT, CDR2 SNEGSKA (reference sequence). In DNA, the CDR3 is TGCAGTGCAAAGACTAGCGGGAGATCCCCCTACGAGCAGTACTTC. This codes for CSAKTSGRSPYEQYF.

Notes on this clonotype: The CDR3 ends on some other residue instead of the conserved phenylalanine or tryptophan, so this is likely a read error. The chain carries TRBV19 and TRBJ2-1, with D possibly being TRBD2 (5 bases). V dropped 5 bases and J dropped 0 bases, with 14 bases sitting between them. CDR3 length: 16 residues. Germline CDR1 reads LNHDA; CDR2 reads SQIVND (reference sequence). The CDR3 here is CASSLGLFFSYNEQFS. The CDR3 DNA is TGTGCCAGTAGTCTAGGACTCTTCTTCTCCTACAATGAGCAGTTCTCC.

Comment on this clonotype: A much larger clone is a single base away; this may be a read error. The CDR3 does not close with the conserved phenylalanine or tryptophan, likely indicating a read error. The chain combines TRBV5-1 with TRBJ2-1; a possible D gene is TRBD2 (5 bases). CDR3 size: 14 residues. Looked up from germline, CDR1 is SGHRS and CDR2 is YFSETQ. CDR3 loop: CASSPSGTYNEQFL. Here the CDR3 DNA reads TGTGCCAGCAGCCCGTCCGGGACCTACAATGAGCAGTTCCTC.

A remark on this clonotype: At one of its ends the junction is not consistent with the germline gene, which may arise from a read error. The CDR3, as DNA: TGTGCTAGCAGCGCACAAACAGGGGGCTCCTACGAGCAGTACTTC. The encoded protein is CASSAQTGGSYEQYF. This chain joins TRBV7-7 and TRBJ2-7, with 8 bases fitting TRBD1. CDR3 size: 15 residues. Germline V gene data show CDR1 as SSHAT and CDR2 as FNYEAQ (reference sequence).

The CDR3 DNA reads TGCAGTGCTAGTTCCAGGGGAGATACGCAGTATTTT. As protein: CSASSRGDTQYF. The chain is built from TRBV20-1 and TRBJ2-3, with D possibly being TRBD1 (6 bases). This CDR3 comprises 12 residues. V lost 3 bases and J 5 bases, leaving 9 bases between the germline ends. Germline CDR1 is DFQATT and CDR2 is SNEGSKA (reference sequence).

The chain is built from TRBV20-1 and TRBJ2-5, with no clear D. Trimming took 8 bases from V and 0 from J, leaving 7 bases between them. The CDR3 is 11 residues long. Germline V gives CDR1 DFQATT, CDR2 SNEGSKA (reference sequence). CDR3 sequence: CSTEYQETQYF. CDR3 sequence (DNA): TGCAGTACAGAGTACCAAGAGACCCAGTACTTC.

This clonotype was observed at least ten times. For the CDR3, the DNA is TGTGCCAGCAGGGAGACAGGGTTAGGCTACACCTTC. It codes for CASRETGLGYTF. The chain uses TRBV6-5 and TRBJ1-2; 7 nucleotides match TRBD1. J lost 8 bases, V lost 6 bases, and 6 bases had no gene match. Germline lookup yields CDR1 MNHEY and CDR2 SVGAGI. CDR3 length: 12 amino acids.

To note about this clonotype: This may be a read error, as it is one base from a much larger clone. The chain employs TRBV5-6 and TRBJ1-5; a possible D gene is TRBD1 (5 bases). V was clipped by 4 bases and J by 6 bases, with 11 bases between them. Germline CDR1 is SGHDT and CDR2 is YYEEEE. The CDR3 runs to 13 residues. For the CDR3, the DNA is TGTGCCAGCAGCCCGGGCAGGGCTCAGCCCCAGCATTTT. Protein: CASSPGRAQPQHF.

This clonotype was counted ten times or more. The V call is TRBV19, the J call TRBJ2-7, with TRBD2 identical over 7 bases. The CDR3 covers 15 residues. The V and J ends lost 3 bases and 3 bases, in that order; junction bases with no gene match: 8. Looked up from germline, CDR1 is LNHDA and CDR2 is SQIVND (reference sequence). The CDR3 DNA follows: TGTGCCAGTAGTATTGGTACTAGCGTCCTCTACGAGCAGTACTTC. Translation: CASSIGTSVLYEQYF.

This clonotype was observed at least ten times. This sequence joins TRBV6-5 and TRBJ2-7; D remains ambiguous. This CDR3 is built from 14 residues. Germline V lookup: CDR1 MNHEY, CDR2 SVGAGI. V shed 0 bases and J shed 6 bases, with 12 bases lying between them. The CDR3 loop is CASSYSTPGSEQYF. For the CDR3, the DNA is TGTGCCAGCAGTTACTCGACGCCAGGATCCGAGCAGTACTTC.

The gene calls are TRBV10-3 and TRBJ2-1, with TRBD1 matching 10 bases. Germline CDR1 reads ENHRY; CDR2 reads SYGVKD. Trimming at V came to 0 bases and at J to 8 bases, leaving 4 bases not matched to a gene. This CDR3 comprises 15 residues. This CDR3 is CAISESGQGRHEQFF. CDR3 DNA sequence: TGTGCCATCAGTGAGTCGGGACAGGGGCGGCATGAGCAGTTCTTC.

This clonotype was observed at least ten times. The chain has TRBV19 and TRBJ1-2, with TRBD1 identical over 10 bases. This CDR3 has 14 residues. Germline V lookup: CDR1 LNHDA, CDR2 SQIVND (reference sequence). The J segment lost 8 bases and the V segment lost 5 bases, leaving 8 bases of the junction unmatched. The CDR3 loop reads CASSALTGGWGYTF. In nucleotides, the CDR3 is TGTGCCAGTAGTGCCCTGACAGGGGGCTGGGGCTACACCTTC.

This clonotype was observed a few times. A much larger clone sits a single nucleotide away, making a read error possible. V usage is TRBV7-9 and J usage is TRBJ2-7; 8 bases are a match to TRBD1. Germline loops: CDR1 SEHNR, CDR2 FQNEAQ (reference sequence). The CDR3 spans 15 residues. The CDR3 loop is CASSFPGQGSYEQHF. CDR3 coding DNA: TGTGCCAGCAGCTTTCCAGGACAGGGTTCCTACGAGCAGCACTTC.

This clonotype appeared many times. The gene calls are TRBV24-1 and TRBJ2-3; 12 nucleotides align to TRBD2. Germline CDR1 is KGHDR and CDR2 is SFDVKD. The CDR3 is 17 residues long. The trim removed 7 bases at V and 5 bases at J, leaving 12 bases unmatched. Written as DNA, the CDR3 is TGTGCCACCAGCTCGGCCGCCCGACTAGCGGGAGAAGATACGCAGTATTTT. Amino acids: CATSSAARLAGEDTQYF.

Only a few counts were recorded for this clonotype. The chain has TRBV7-9 and TRBJ2-4; either TRBD1 or TRBD2 may supply D (5 bases each). The V gene's germline CDR1 is SEHNR and CDR2 FQNEAQ (reference sequence). Trimming left V 1 base short and J 2 bases short, with 6 bases between. The CDR3 is made up of 14 amino acids. As DNA, the CDR3 is TGTGCCAGCAGCTTAGGGGGACCCAAAAACATTCAGTACTTC. Amino acid sequence: CASSLGGPKNIQYF.

The chain combines TRBV6-5 with TRBJ2-5, with TRBD2 identical over 7 bases. The trim removed 5 bases at V and 2 bases at J, leaving 8 bases unmatched. CDR1 and CDR2 (germline): MNHEY, SVGAGI. The CDR3 extends over 15 amino acids. The CDR3 region is CASSHEASGQETQYF. CDR3 bases: TGTGCCAGCAGTCACGAGGCTAGCGGACAAGAGACCCAGTACTTC.

Notes on this clonotype: It may be a read error: a sequence one base away is much more abundant. The chain recombines TRBV11-2 with TRBJ2-1; 8 bases map to TRBD2. CDR3 length equals 17 residues. The V segment lost 1 base and the J segment 8 bases; nucleotides outside the gene matches: 13. Germline V gene sequence: CDR1 SGHAT, CDR2 FQNNGV. The CDR3 DNA sequence: TGTGCCAGCAGCTTAGTACGGGGACCAGCGGGAGATTATGAGCAGTTCTTC. Translating gives CASSLVRGPAGDYEQFF.

At least ten counts were recorded for this clonotype. The chain carries TRBV7-8 and TRBJ1-2, with 8 nucleotides matching TRBD1. Germline loops: CDR1 SGHVS, CDR2 FQNEAQ. Trimming cost V 5 bases and J 3 bases; bases outside gene matches: 2. The CDR3 loop spans 13 amino acids. The CDR3 spells CASSPGQDYGYTF. CDR3 bases: TGTGCCAGCAGCCCGGGACAGGACTATGGCTACACCTTC.

This clonotype was seen ten or more times. The rearrangement links TRBV2 to TRBJ1-2; D is unclear. The CDR3 sequence is 14 residues long. V shed 10 bases and J shed 5 bases, with 20 bases lying between them. Germline V CDR1 and CDR2: SNHLY, FYNNEI. The CDR3 DNA is TGTGCCACCCCCAATCTGATCCCCATATATGGCTACACCTTC. Translation gives CATPNLIPIYGYTF.

The chain couples TRBV28 to TRBJ2-2; 10 bases match TRBD2. V dropped 3 bases and J dropped 7; count of bases not matched to a gene: 2. The CDR3 contains 14 residues. CDR1 is MDHEN and CDR2 is SYDVKM in the germline V gene. CDR3 nucleotide sequence: TGTGCCAGCAGTTTGTCTAGCGGGGGCGGGGAGCTGTTTTTT. Amino acid sequence: CASSLSSGGGELFF.